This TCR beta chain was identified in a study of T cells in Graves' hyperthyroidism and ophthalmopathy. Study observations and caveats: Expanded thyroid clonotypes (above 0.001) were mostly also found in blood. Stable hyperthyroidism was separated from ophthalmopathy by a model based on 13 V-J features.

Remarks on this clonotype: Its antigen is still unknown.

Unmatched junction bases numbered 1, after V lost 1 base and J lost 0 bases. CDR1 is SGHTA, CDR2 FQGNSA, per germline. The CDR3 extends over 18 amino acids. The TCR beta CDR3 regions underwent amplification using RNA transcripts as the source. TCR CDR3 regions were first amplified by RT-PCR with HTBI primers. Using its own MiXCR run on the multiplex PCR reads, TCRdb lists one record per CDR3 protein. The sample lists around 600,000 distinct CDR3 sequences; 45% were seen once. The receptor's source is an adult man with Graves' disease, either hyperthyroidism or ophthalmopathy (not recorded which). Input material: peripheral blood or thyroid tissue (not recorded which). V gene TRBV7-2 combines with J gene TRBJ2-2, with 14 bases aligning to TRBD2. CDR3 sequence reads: CASSLGTSGRTNTGELFF. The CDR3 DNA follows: TGTGCCAGCAGCTTAGGGACTAGCGGGAGGACGAACACCGGGGAGCTGTTTTTT.